The TCR beta chain under discussion was sequenced for a study of T cells in Graves' hyperthyroidism and ophthalmopathy. Overall study results and limits: Also found in blood were most expanded thyroid clonotypes above 0.001.

Newly diagnosed patients aged 18 to 65 had hyperthyroidism of under 2 months' duration. In making diagnoses, clinical symptoms, serum thyroxine and TRAb, thyroid ultrasound and orbital computed tomography were all used. This sample holds PBMCs from roughly 10 ml fresh peripheral blood. This clonotype was detected ten times or more. The antigen is unknown. Researchers took RNA transcripts and amplified the TCR beta CDR3 regions from them. HTBI primers drove first-round RT-PCR of the TCR CDR3. TCRdb re-analysed the multiplex PCR reads in MiXCR, keeping a single row per CDR3 protein. The sample holds around 300,000 distinct CDR3 sequences, approximately 13% seen once. This clonotype originated in a woman in her thirties with Graves' hyperthyroidism. Sequenced material: blood.

The CDR3 protein is CASSFAVNTEAFF. The CDR3, as DNA: TGTGCCAGCAGCTTTGCCGTGAACACTGAAGCTTTCTTT. V is TRBV12-3 or TRBV12-4 and J is TRBJ1-1; D uncertain. The V gene lost 6 bases and the J gene lost 0 bases, with 8 bases spanning the gap. This CDR3 is 13 amino acids long.